This TCR beta chain is drawn from a study of T cell repertoires in cytomegalovirus infection. Study-wide results and caveats: It was HLA-C-restricted CMV-specific TCR beta clonotypes that dominated the response ex vivo. The cumulative frequency of public TCR beta families identified carriers of CMV plus the relevant HLA.

One entry per CDR3 protein results from TCRdb running MiXCR on the reads. The sample has fewer than 550,000 distinct CDR3 sequences, approximately 26% seen once; the top ten hold under 15%. In this sample, this clonotype turned up many times. Its antigen is unidentified. V was trimmed by 5 bases and J by 5 bases, leaving 11 bases between them. The CDR3 is 13 residues long. Germline CDR1 reads SGHNT; CDR2 reads YENEEA. Sequences were obtained from PBMCs. The clonotype originates from a human donor in good health (CMV status not recorded). Some clones in this sample may be carry-over from other donors' samples. The chain recombines TRBV11-3 with TRBJ2-3; D ambiguous. CDR3 loop: CASSLISGDTQYF. CDR3 in DNA: TGTGCCAGCAGCCTCATCTCCGGAGATACGCAGTATTTT.